This T cell receptor beta chain was observed in a study of T cells in Graves' hyperthyroidism and ophthalmopathy. At the level of the study: Staff took peripheral blood when the initial diagnosis was made, before any treatment began.

TCR beta CDR3 regions were amplified from RNA transcripts. Primed by the HTBI set, a first-round RT-PCR was run on the TCR CDR3. A single record per CDR3 protein comes from TCRdb applying MiXCR to the multiplex PCR reads. The data show hundreds of thousands of distinct CDR3 sequences, about 14% seen once. The CDR3 has 15 residues. The trim removed 0 bases at V and 4 bases at J, leaving 6 bases unmatched. Looked up from germline, CDR1 is SGDLS and CDR2 is YYNGEE. From approximately 9.5 ml of fresh peripheral blood, PBMCs were isolated. This clonotype was recorded at least ten times. The sequenced sample was blood. The chain recombines TRBV9 with TRBJ1-2, with 7 bases that match TRBD1. This TCR came from a woman between 18 and 29 years old with Graves' hyperthyroidism. For the CDR3, the DNA is TGTGCCAGCAGCGTAGCGGCAGGGGGAAGCTATGGCTACACCTTC. Encoded protein: CASSVAAGGSYGYTF. Full variable domain (remainder filled in from reference TRBV9 and TRBJ1-2): DSGVTQTPKHLITATGQRVTLRCSPRSGDLSVYWYQQSLDQGLQFLIQYYNGEERAKGNILERFSAQQFPDLHSELNLSSLELGDSALYFCASSVAAGGSYGYTFGSGTRLTVV.